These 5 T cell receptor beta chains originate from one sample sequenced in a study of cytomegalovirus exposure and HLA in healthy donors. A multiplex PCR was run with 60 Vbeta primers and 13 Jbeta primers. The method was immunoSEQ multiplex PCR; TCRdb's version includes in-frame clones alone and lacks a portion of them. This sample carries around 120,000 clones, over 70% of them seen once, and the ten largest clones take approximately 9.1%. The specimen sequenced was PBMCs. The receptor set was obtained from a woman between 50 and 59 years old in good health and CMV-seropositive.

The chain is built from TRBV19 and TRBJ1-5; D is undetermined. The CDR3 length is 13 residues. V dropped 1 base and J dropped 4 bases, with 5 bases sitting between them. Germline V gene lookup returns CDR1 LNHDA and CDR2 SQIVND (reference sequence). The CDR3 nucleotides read TGTGCCAGTAGTATAGCCCTTAATCAGCCCCAGCATTTT. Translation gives CASSIALNQPQHF.

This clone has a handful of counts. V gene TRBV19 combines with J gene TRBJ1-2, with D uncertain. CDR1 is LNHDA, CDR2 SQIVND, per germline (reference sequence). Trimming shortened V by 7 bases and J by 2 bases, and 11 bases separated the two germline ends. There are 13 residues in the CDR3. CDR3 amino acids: CASTAGENYGYTF. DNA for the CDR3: TGTGCCAGTACTGCAGGCGAAAACTATGGCTACACCTTC.

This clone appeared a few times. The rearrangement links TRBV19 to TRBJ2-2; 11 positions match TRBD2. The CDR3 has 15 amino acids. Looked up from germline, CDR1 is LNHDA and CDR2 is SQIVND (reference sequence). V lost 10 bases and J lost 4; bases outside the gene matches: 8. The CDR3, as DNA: TGTGCCACGAACCTAGCGGGAGGTGGCACCGGGGAGCTGTTTTTT. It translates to CATNLAGGGTGELFF.

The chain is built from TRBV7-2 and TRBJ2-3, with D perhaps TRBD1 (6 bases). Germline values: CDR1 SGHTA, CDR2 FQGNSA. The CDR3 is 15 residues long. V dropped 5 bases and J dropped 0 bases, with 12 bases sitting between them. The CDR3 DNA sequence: TGTGCCAGCAGCCCCGGACAGCCGAGCACAGATACGCAGTATTTT. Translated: CASSPGQPSTDTQYF.

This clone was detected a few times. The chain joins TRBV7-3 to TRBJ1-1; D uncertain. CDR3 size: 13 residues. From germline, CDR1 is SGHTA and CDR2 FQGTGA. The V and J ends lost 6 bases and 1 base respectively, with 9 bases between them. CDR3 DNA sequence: TGTGCCAGCAGTTATACAGCGAACACTGAAGCTTTCTTT. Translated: CASSYTANTEAFF.